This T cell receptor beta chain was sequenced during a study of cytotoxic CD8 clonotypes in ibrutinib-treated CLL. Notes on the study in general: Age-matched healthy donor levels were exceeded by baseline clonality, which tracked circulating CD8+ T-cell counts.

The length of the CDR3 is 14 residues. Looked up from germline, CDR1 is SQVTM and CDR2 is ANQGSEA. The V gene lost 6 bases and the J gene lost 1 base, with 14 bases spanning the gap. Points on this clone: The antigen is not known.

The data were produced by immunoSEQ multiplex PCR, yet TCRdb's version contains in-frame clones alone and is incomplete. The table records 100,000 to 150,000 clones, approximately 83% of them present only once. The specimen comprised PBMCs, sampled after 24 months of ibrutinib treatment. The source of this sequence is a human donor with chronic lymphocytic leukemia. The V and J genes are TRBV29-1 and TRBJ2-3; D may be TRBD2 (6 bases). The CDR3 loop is CSVVGGSGTDTQYF. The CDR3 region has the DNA TGCAGCGTCGTCGGGGGAAGCGGCACAGATACGCAGTATTTT.